The 15 T cell receptor beta chains in this list originate from one sample, sequenced in a study of T cell changes during pregnancy in multiple sclerosis. The data were produced by immunoSEQ multiplex PCR, yet TCRdb's version contains in-frame clones alone and is incomplete. The data show fewer than 60,000 clones, around 95% seen once. This material consisted of CD8+ T cells from peripheral blood mononuclear cells, taken in the first trimester of pregnancy. The receptors originated from a female donor with multiple sclerosis, enrolled in a pregnancy study.

This chain links TRBV30 with TRBJ1-5; the D is unclear. The V gene lost 6 bases and the J gene lost 7 bases, with 19 bases spanning the gap. CDR3 length: 14 residues. The germline V gene has CDR1 GTSNPN and CDR2 SVGIG (reference sequence). Here the CDR3 reads CACSIEGSWQPQHF. CDR3 sequence (DNA): TGTGCCTGTAGCATCGAGGGTTCCTGGCAGCCCCAGCATTTT.

The V and J genes are TRBV5-6 and TRBJ1-1, with TRBD1 matching over 10 bases. J was trimmed by 0 bases and V by 6 bases; bases with no gene match: 5. The CDR3 covers 15 residues. The V gene's germline CDR1 is SGHDT and CDR2 YYEEEE. CDR3 coding DNA: TGTGCCAGCAACGGACAGGGGGGAATGAACACTGAAGCTTTCTTT. Protein: CASNGQGGMNTEAFF.

The rearrangement joins TRBV5-1 to TRBJ2-1; D ambiguous. Trimming removed 1 base from V and 8 bases from J, with 7 bases in between. The CDR3 extends over 12 amino acids. Germline V lookup: CDR1 SGHRS, CDR2 YFSETQ. The CDR3 bases are TGCGCCAGCAGCTTGTACAGCCATGAGCAGTTCTTC. Protein: CASSLYSHEQFF.

This rearrangement joins TRBV4-3 to TRBJ2-7; TRBD2 matches 13 bases. The CDR3 spans 17 residues. The ends lost 1 base at V and 2 bases at J; junction bases unmatched: 5. Germline V gives CDR1 LGHNA, CDR2 YSLEER. CDR3 amino acids: CASSQGVGLAGTYEQYF. The CDR3 nucleotides are TGCGCCAGCAGCCAAGGGGTGGGACTAGCGGGAACCTACGAGCAGTACTTC.

The V gene is TRBV7-6, the J gene TRBJ2-2; 7 positions match TRBD2. This CDR3 has 13 amino acids. Losses at the gene ends were 5 bases for V and 6 bases for J; bases not matched to a gene: 3. In germline, CDR1 is SGHVS, CDR2 FNYEAQ. The CDR3 DNA follows: TGTGCCAGCAGCCCAGCGGGGCCCGGGGAGCTGTTTTTT. This encodes CASSPAGPGELFF.

J is TRBJ1-1 and V is TRBV6-1, with D hard to call. The CDR3 is 12 amino acids. V was shortened by 10 bases and J by 4 bases, with 13 bases between the two germline ends. Germline CDR1 is MNHNS and CDR2 is SASEGT. This CDR3 is CATLPGSTEAFF. CDR3 DNA: TGTGCCACCTTACCCGGGAGCACTGAAGCTTTCTTT.

The chain employs TRBV7-8 and TRBJ2-7, with D possibly being TRBD2 (7 bases). The germline V and J ends were trimmed by 2 bases and 6 bases, with 17 bases remaining between them. The CDR3 totals 15 residues. The V gene's germline CDR1 is SGHVS and CDR2 FQNEAQ. Written as DNA, the CDR3 is TGTGCCAGCAGCTTACTCAGGGGAGGGCCTTCCGAGCAGTACTTC. It codes for CASSLLRGGPSEQYF.

The chain couples TRBV11-1 to TRBJ1-2, with a possible D match to TRBD1 (6 bases). V lost 3 bases and J 1 base, leaving 12 bases between the germline ends. CDR3 length: 15 residues. Germline V gives CDR1 SGHAT, CDR2 FQDESV (reference sequence). The CDR3 coding sequence is TGTGCCAGCAGCTTGGACAGATACTTTAACTATGGCTACACCTTC. This encodes CASSLDRYFNYGYTF.

The chain uses TRBV7-6 and TRBJ2-7; 9 positions agree with TRBD2. Germline lookup yields CDR1 SGHVS and CDR2 FNYEAQ. This CDR3 is 15 amino acids long. The V gene end was trimmed by 1 base and the J gene end by 5 bases; junction bases not matched to a gene: 6. As DNA, the CDR3 is TGTGCCAGCAGCTTAGTTGTTAGCGGGAGCGACGAGCAGTACTTC. Its protein product is CASSLVVSGSDEQYF.

The chain recombines TRBV4-2 with TRBJ2-7; TRBD1 might be the D (5 bases). V was pared by 3 bases and J by 2 bases, with 8 bases between. The V gene's germline CDR1 is LGHNA and CDR2 YNFKEQ. The CDR3 contains 13 residues. CDR3 coding DNA: TGTGCCAGCAGCCAGCCAGGGCCCTACGAGCAGTACTTC. Amino acid sequence: CASSQPGPYEQYF.

CDR3 sequence reads: CASSKWGRTNQPQHF. The CDR3 region has the DNA TGTGCCAGCAGTAAATGGGGCAGGACAAATCAGCCCCAGCATTTT. The chain has TRBV27 and TRBJ1-5; tentatively, D is TRBD1 (5 bases). Germline lookup yields CDR1 MNHEY and CDR2 SMNVEV (reference sequence). The V and J ends lost 5 bases and 4 bases respectively, with 15 bases between them. The CDR3 extends over 15 amino acids.

This sequence joins TRBV29-1 and TRBJ2-7, with D possibly being TRBD1 (5 bases). Between the trimmed V and J ends, which lost 3 bases and 4 bases, there was a span of 7 bases. In germline, CDR1 is SQVTM, CDR2 ANQGSEA. This CDR3 contains 11 residues. For the CDR3, the DNA is TGCAGCGTTGAGTCAGGGTACGAGCAGTACTTC. Amino acid sequence: CSVESGYEQYF.

The V call is TRBV7-6, the J call TRBJ1-1; no clear D gene. V lost 2 bases, J lost 2 bases, and 12 bases lay in between. In germline, CDR1 is SGHVS, CDR2 FNYEAQ. The CDR3 extends over 15 amino acids. CDR3 loop: CASSLPQEGNTEAFF. As DNA, the CDR3 is TGTGCCAGCAGCTTACCCCAGGAGGGTAACACTGAAGCTTTCTTT.

V usage is TRBV11-2 and J usage is TRBJ1-2; TRBD1 matches 9 bases. The V segment lost 11 bases and the J segment 8 bases; nucleotides outside the gene matches: 9. Germline V gene sequence: CDR1 SGHAT, CDR2 FQNNGV. This CDR3 spans 12 amino acids. The chain's CDR3 is CAQFRTGDGYTF. The CDR3 DNA follows: TGTGCCCAATTTAGGACAGGGGACGGCTACACCTTC. The full variable domain, in which reference TRBV11-2 and TRBJ1-2 provide the parts outside the CDR3, is EAGVAQSPRYKIIEKRQSVAFWCNPISGHATLYWYQQILGQGPKLLIQFQNNGVVDDSQLPKDRFSAERLKGVDSTLKIQPAKLEDSAVYLCAQFRTGDGYTFGSGTRLTVV.

The chain recombines TRBV19 with TRBJ2-7; 10 bases agree with TRBD2. CDR3 length equals 14 residues. The trim removed 5 bases at V and 4 bases at J, leaving 5 bases unmatched. Germline V CDR1 and CDR2: LNHDA, SQIVND (reference sequence). In DNA form, the CDR3 reads TGTGCCAGTAGTCCTAGCGGGAGTCGATACGAGCAGTACTTC. It encodes CASSPSGSRYEQYF.